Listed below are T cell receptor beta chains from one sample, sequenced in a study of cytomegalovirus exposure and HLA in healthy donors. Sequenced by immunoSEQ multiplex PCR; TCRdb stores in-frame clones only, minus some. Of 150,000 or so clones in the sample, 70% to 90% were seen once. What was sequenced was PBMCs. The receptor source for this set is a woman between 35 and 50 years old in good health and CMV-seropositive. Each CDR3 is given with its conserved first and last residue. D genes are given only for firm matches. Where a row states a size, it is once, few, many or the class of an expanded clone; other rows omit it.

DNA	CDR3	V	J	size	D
TGTGCCAGCAGCCCCCGGACTAGCGGGAGCCACGAGCAGTACTTC	CASSPRTSGSHEQYF	TRBV9	TRBJ2-7	NA	TRBD2
TGTGCCAGCAGCCTACAGCCAAACACTGAAGCTTTCTTT	CASSLQPNTEAFF	TRBV7-3	TRBJ1-1	NA	NA
TGTGCCAGCAGCAGAGGGGGACTAGCGGGAGTACGGCAGTACTTC	CASSRGGLAGVRQYF	TRBV7-6	TRBJ2-7	NA	TRBD2
TGTGCCAGCAGCGTAGGGCGGGTTGGCACAGATACGCAGTATTTT	CASSVGRVGTDTQYF	TRBV9	TRBJ2-3	NA	NA
TGTGCCAGCAGTTTAGGAGCGGGAGGTTCCGTCTTCACAGATACGCAGTATTTT	CASSLGAGGSVFTDTQYF	TRBV27	TRBJ2-3	NA	TRBD2
TGTGCCAGCTCCCCTTTAGGGGTCCTTTCTGGAAACACCATATATTTT	CASSPLGVLSGNTIYF	TRBV2	TRBJ1-3	many	NA
TGTGCCAGCAGTGAATGGCTAGCGGGAGGGACAGATACGCAGTATTTT	CASSEWLAGGTDTQYF	TRBV2	TRBJ2-3	NA	TRBD2
TGCGCCAGCAGCCAAGATTTCGACGAGCAGTACTTC	CASSQDFDEQYF	TRBV4-1	TRBJ2-7	once	NA
TGTGCCAGCAGCTTAAGGACTAGCGGGACGACCTCCTACAATGAGCAGTTCTTC	CASSLRTSGTTSYNEQFF	TRBV9	TRBJ2-1	NA	TRBD2
TGTGCCAGCAGTGAAAGGGGTTTGGTGAATACGCAGTATTTT	CASSERGLVNTQYF	TRBV2	TRBJ2-3	NA	NA
TGTGCCAGCAGCTCTGCAAGCGGGAAGGGCTCCTACGAGCAGTACTTC	CASSSASGKGSYEQYF	TRBV7-2	TRBJ2-7	NA	TRBD2
TGTGCCAGTAGTATCGACAGGGCCAGCAATCAGCCCCAGCATTTT	CASSIDRASNQPQHF	TRBV19	TRBJ1-5	once	TRBD1
TGTGCCAGCAGGGCCATATGGAGCACTGAAGCTTTCTTT	CASRAIWSTEAFF	TRBV27	TRBJ1-1	NA	NA
TGTGCCTGGAGTGTAGGCAGGGATGGAAACACCATATATTTT	CAWSVGRDGNTIYF	TRBV30	TRBJ1-3	NA	NA
TGCGCCAGCAGCACCAAGCCCGGGGACAGGCAATTGCATGGCTACACCTTC	CASSTKPGDRQLHGYTF	TRBV5-1	TRBJ1-2	NA	TRBD1
TGTGCCAGCAGTGAAGCGGGGACAGGGCGTCTAGCGGGCCTGCCCTACGAGCAGTACTTC	CASSEAGTGRLAGLPYEQYF	TRBV6-1	TRBJ2-7	NA	NA
TGTGCCAGCGGAGAAGGAATGAACACTGAAGCTTTCTTT	CASGEGMNTEAFF	TRBV9	TRBJ1-1	NA	NA
TGTGCCAGCAGTTGGACTAGCGGGAGTCGCACAGATACGCAGTATTTT	CASSWTSGSRTDTQYF	TRBV6-5	TRBJ2-3	NA	TRBD2
TGTGCCAGCAGCAGGTTAGCGGGAGTACCTTCCTACGAGCAGTACTTC	CASSRLAGVPSYEQYF	TRBV7-2	TRBJ2-7	NA	TRBD2
TGTGCCAGCAGCTCCGCAGGGGCCTACACCTTC	CASSSAGAYTF	TRBV5-4	TRBJ1-2	NA	NA
TGCGCCAGCAGCTTGCCACTAGCGACACACGATGAGCAGTTCTTC	CASSLPLATHDEQFF	TRBV5-1	TRBJ2-1	NA	TRBD2
TGCGCCAGCAGCTTAGCTACGACTAGCCGCGAGCAGTACTTC	CASSLATTSREQYF	TRBV5-1	TRBJ2-7	NA	TRBD2
TGTGCCAGCAGGAGACAGGACAATTCCTACGAGCAGTACTTC	CASRRQDNSYEQYF	TRBV2	TRBJ2-7	NA	NA
TGCGCCAGCAGCAGGGACTTTAGGAACACTGAAGCTTTCTTT	CASSRDFRNTEAFF	TRBV5-1	TRBJ1-1	NA	NA
TGTGCCAGCACCACCATTAGGACAGGGGCGGGTGAGCAGTTCTTC	CASTTIRTGAGEQFF	TRBV6-1	TRBJ2-1	NA	TRBD1
TGCAGCGTCGCCCTGGGGGCTAGCGGATACAATGAGCAGTTCTTC	CSVALGASGYNEQFF	TRBV29-1	TRBJ2-1	NA	NA
TGTGCCAGCAGCCATGCCAGCGGGAGTTCCTACGAGCAGTACTTC	CASSHASGSSYEQYF	TRBV4-2	TRBJ2-7	NA	TRBD2
TGTGCCAGCAGCTCAAGCAGCGGGGCAACGTACAATGAGCAGTTCTTC	CASSSSSGATYNEQFF	TRBV7-2	TRBJ2-1	once	TRBD2
TGTGCCAGCAGTTACGGCGGGAGGCAAGAGACCCAGTACTTC	CASSYGGRQETQYF	TRBV6-6	TRBJ2-5	NA	TRBD2
TGTGCCAGCAGCCCCCTTCGCGGAGACTCCTACGAGCAGTACTTC	CASSPLRGDSYEQYF	TRBV14	TRBJ2-7	once	NA
TGTGCCAGCAGCCCGGAGCTAGCGGGAACGGCCGCTGGGGCCAACGTCCTGACTTTC	CASSPELAGTAAGANVLTF	TRBV5-6	TRBJ2-6	NA	TRBD2
TGTGCCAGCAGTGAAGGGGGACTGATCTATGGCTACACCTTC	CASSEGGLIYGYTF	TRBV6-1	TRBJ1-2	NA	NA
TGTGCCTGGAGTGTCCGACTAAACACCGGGGAGCTGTTTTTT	CAWSVRLNTGELFF	TRBV30	TRBJ2-2	NA	NA
TGTGCCAGCTCACCGGTAGCGGGGATATACAATGAGCAGTTCTTC	CASSPVAGIYNEQFF	TRBV18	TRBJ2-1	NA	TRBD2
TGCGCCAGCAGCGCCCGGACGGGGAGGACTGAAGCTTTCTTT	CASSARTGRTEAFF	TRBV5-1	TRBJ1-1	NA	NA
TGTGCCAGCAGCTCCGGGACAGCACAGTCCAACGAGCAGTACTTC	CASSSGTAQSNEQYF	TRBV7-9	TRBJ2-7	NA	TRBD1
TGTGCCAGCTCACCACTGGAGCGGGGCGGCCGCAGCGTACATACGCAGTATTTT	CASSPLERGGRSVHTQYF	TRBV18	TRBJ2-3	NA	TRBD2
TGTGCCAGCAGTTGGACAGATCGGAAGAACACTGAAGCTTTCTTT	CASSWTDRKNTEAFF	TRBV6-5	TRBJ1-1	once	NA
TGTGCCAGCAGCTTAAAAATGGCGGGAGCTAGCAATGAGCAGTTCTTC	CASSLKMAGASNEQFF	TRBV7-3	TRBJ2-1	NA	TRBD2
TGTGCCAGCAGTTACCAGGCCAACGTCCTGACTTTC	CASSYQANVLTF	TRBV6-6	TRBJ2-6	NA	NA
TGTGCCTACCAAAGTCTAGCGGGGGCCGATACGCAGTATTTT	CAYQSLAGADTQYF	TRBV30	TRBJ2-3	NA	TRBD2
TGTGCCAGCAGCAGGGGGGCGGGGACAGGGGCTTTCTTT	CASSRGAGTGAFF	TRBV9	TRBJ1-1	NA	TRBD1
TGTGCCAGCGGAACCTCTTGGAGCCGCTACGAGCAGTACTTC	CASGTSWSRYEQYF	TRBV28	TRBJ2-7	NA	NA
TGTGCCAGCAGTTCGTCACTAGCGGACAGCACAGATACGCAGTATTTT	CASSSSLADSTDTQYF	TRBV28	TRBJ2-3	few	TRBD2
TGTGCCAGCAGTCCTCAAGCGGGAGGGCCGAAAGATACGCAGTATTTT	CASSPQAGGPKDTQYF	TRBV28	TRBJ2-3	NA	TRBD2
TGCGCCAGCAGCCAAGTCAGGACGGGAGATAACATTCAGTACTTC	CASSQVRTGDNIQYF	TRBV4-1	TRBJ2-4	few	NA
TGTGCCTGGAAGCCAAGCTCCTATAATTCACCCCTCCACTTT	CAWKPSSYNSPLHF	TRBV30	TRBJ1-6	few	NA
TGTGCCATCAGGGCCACTAGCGGAGTGAGCACAGATACGCAGTATTTT	CAIRATSGVSTDTQYF	TRBV10-3	TRBJ2-3	NA	TRBD2
TGTGCCAGCAGATACGGGACTAACACCGGGGAGCTGTTTTTT	CASRYGTNTGELFF	TRBV27	TRBJ2-2	NA	NA